This T cell receptor beta chain emerged from a study of control samples from healthy donors and cancer patients (TCRdb year 2020). The protocol used for the library was the immunoSEQ multiplex PCR assay. The source is immuneACCESS, and TCRdb retained only in-frame sequences with V and J called. Part of the clones is not carried over; for the studies checked, unresolved V genes explain less than half of this, and the remainder is unexplained. In all, the sample holds fewer than 200,000 clones, and over 85% of those were seen once. The top ten clonotypes cover just over 1.4% of the sample. The CDR3 numbers 15 residues from cysteine through phenylalanine. The only DNA kept is the CDR3, 45 bases in frame from the first base. Between the V and J ends, shortened by 0 bases and 6 bases respectively, the junction contains 13 bases. CDR1 and CDR2, per the germline V gene, are SGHDT and YYEEEE. Concerning this clone itself: The target of this receptor is not known. No base quality information exists; no much larger clone differs at one position.

The sequence is built from TRBV5-6 and TRBJ1-5, with the D segment identity uncertain. The clonotype comes from a man aged 25 to 45 in good health. Input material: blood. The CDR3 loop reads CASSLGVVGFQPQHF. In nucleotide form, the sequence is TGTGCCAGCAGCTTGGGGGTGGTGGGGTTTCAGCCCCAGCATTTT.